Shown below are 22 T cell receptor beta chains from a single sample sequenced in a study of T cell responses to AZD1222 COVID-19 vaccine. Repertoires were generated with immunoSEQ multiplex PCR, while TCRdb's copy carries only in-frame clones and drops some. The table shows 85,000 to 90,000 clones, with approximately 90% occurring only once. Source: peripheral blood, taken 28 days after the second AZD1222 dose. The receptor source for this set is an adult who received the AZD1222 COVID-19 vaccine.

This chain joins TRBV6-2 or TRBV6-3 and TRBJ2-1, with 13 bases that match TRBD2. The trim removed 2 bases at V and 3 bases at J, leaving 4 bases unmatched. Germline values: CDR1 MNHEY, CDR2 SVGEGT. The CDR3 loop spans 17 amino acids. CDR3 nucleotide sequence: TGTGCCAGCAGTTACCTACTAGCGGGGGGGCTCTACAATGAGCAGTTCTTC. Amino acids: CASSYLLAGGLYNEQFF.

This chain uses TRBV7-8 with TRBJ1-1; no reliable D call. V was trimmed by 5 bases and J by 1 base, leaving 17 bases between them. Germline-derived CDR1 and CDR2 are SGHVS and FQNEAQ. The length of the CDR3 is 16 residues. CDR3 residues: CASSARLGAQNTEAFF. The CDR3 DNA follows: TGTGCCAGCAGCGCGAGGCTGGGCGCACAGAACACTGAAGCTTTCTTT.

Note on this clone: One end of the junction varies from germline; a read error may be responsible. The chain employs TRBV19 and TRBJ1-2; D possibly corresponds to TRBD1 (6 bases). CDR3 size: 14 residues. CDR1 LNHDA and CDR2 SQIVND come from the germline V gene (reference sequence). The CDR3, as DNA: TGTGCCAGTAACCGCCAGGGGACTGGGCTCTATCCCCTCTTC. This encodes CASNRQGTGLYPLF.

This sequence joins TRBV5-6 and TRBJ1-2; TRBD1 is a possible D gene (5 bases). Germline V gene sequence: CDR1 SGHDT, CDR2 YYEEEE. V lost 4 bases and J 4 bases, leaving 11 bases between the germline ends. The CDR3 sequence is 13 residues long. CDR3 sequence: CASSPGTRYGYTF. As DNA, the CDR3 is TGTGCCAGCAGCCCGGGGACCCGCTATGGCTACACCTTC.

The rearrangement uses TRBV7-2 and TRBJ2-5; 10 bases align to TRBD2. Germline V gives CDR1 SGHTA, CDR2 FQGNSA. V shed 0 bases and J 4 bases; nucleotides not matched to a gene: 8. The CDR3 consists of 17 residues. CDR3 nucleotide sequence: TGTGCCAGCAGCTTAGCTAGCGGGGGGCCGGGAATAGAGACCCAGTACTTC. It translates to CASSLASGGPGIETQYF. The full variable domain, completed using reference TRBV7-2 and TRBJ2-5, is GAGVSQSPSNKVTEKGKDVELRCDPISGHTALYWYRQSLGQGLEFLIYFQGNSAPDKSGLPSDRFSAERTGGSVSTLTIQRTQQEDSAVYLCASSLASGGPGIETQYFGPGTRLLVL.

The chain employs TRBV29-1 and TRBJ1-2; TRBD1 matches 9 bases. Germline CDR1 reads SQVTM; CDR2 reads ANQGSEA. The CDR3 covers 15 residues. Trimming removed 1 base from V and 1 base from J; junction bases left unmatched: 4. The CDR3 reads CSVEGGQGLNYGYTF. The CDR3 DNA sequence: TGCAGCGTTGAAGGGGGACAGGGCCTTAACTATGGCTACACCTTC.

The genes are TRBV6-5 and TRBJ1-5; D is possibly TRBD1 (6 bases). V gave up 6 bases and J gave up 2 bases, with 14 bases separating them. This CDR3 has 15 amino acids. Germline lookup yields CDR1 MNHEY and CDR2 SVGAGI. CDR3 loop: CASSPPSGGNQPQHF. DNA for the CDR3: TGTGCCAGCAGCCCCCCTTCAGGGGGCAATCAGCCCCAGCATTTT.

With regard to this clone: The junction and the germline gene differ at one end; a read error may be behind it. The V call is TRBV7-3, the J call TRBJ2-3, with a possible D match to TRBD1 (9 bases). CDR3 length equals 14 residues. CDR1 and CDR2 (germline): SGHTA, FQGTGA. The CDR3 sequence is CASSLGPGQGTRNF. The CDR3 DNA follows: TGTGCCAGCAGCTTAGGGCCCGGACAGGGGACTAGAAATTTT.

This chain connects TRBV5-1 to TRBJ2-1; 7 bases are shared with TRBD1. Germline V gene sequence: CDR1 SGHRS, CDR2 YFSETQ. The CDR3 contains 12 residues. Trimming removed 4 bases from V and 15 bases from J; junction bases left unmatched: 10. CDR3: CASSEDRDLSFF. The CDR3 nucleotides are TGCGCCAGCAGCGAAGACAGGGATCTTTCGTTCTTC.

The CDR3 bases are TGTGCCTCGAAGGGGGAGGGGGAGTATCAGCCCCAGCATTTT. It is translated as CASKGEGEYQPQHF. The chain couples TRBV10-3 to TRBJ1-5; D may be TRBD1 (6 bases). Trimming removed 11 bases from V and 5 bases from J, with 19 bases in between. Germline CDR1 is ENHRY and CDR2 is SYGVKD. This CDR3 has 14 residues.

V usage is TRBV3-1 (or the pseudogene TRBV3-2) and J usage is TRBJ1-4; 7 positions agree with TRBD1. This CDR3 has 15 residues. Germline-derived CDR1 and CDR2 are LGHDT and YNNKEL (reference sequence). J gave up 3 bases and V 7 bases, and 8 bases lay outside the gene matches. The DNA for the CDR3 is TGTGCCAGCAACTCAGTGAGGGGGCCTAATGAAAAACTGTTTTTT. Encoded protein: CASNSVRGPNEKLFF.

This clone turned up a few times. The CDR3 sequence: CASSQGATNEKLFF. Written as DNA, the CDR3 is TGTGCCAGCTCCCAGGGGGCGACTAATGAAAAACTGTTTTTT. This rearrangement joins TRBV9 to TRBJ1-4; 8 bases line up with TRBD1. CDR3 length: 14 amino acids. Germline CDR1 reads SGDLS; CDR2 reads YYNGEE. Unmatched junction bases numbered 4, after V lost 7 bases and J lost 2 bases.

The J gene is TRBJ2-7, the V gene TRBV30; TRBD1 matches 7 bases. The ends lost 6 bases at V and 1 base at J; junction bases unmatched: 6. Per germline, CDR1 GTSNPN and CDR2 SVGIG (reference sequence). The CDR3 totals 13 residues. The CDR3 region has the DNA TGTGCCTGCCAGGGGGTTGTTTCCTACGAGCAGTACTTC. The encoded protein is CACQGVVSYEQYF.

The gene calls are TRBV6-6 and TRBJ2-7; 7 nucleotides align to TRBD1. Trimming took 6 bases from V and 2 from J; bases not matched to a gene: 13. The length of the CDR3 is 16 residues. Per germline, CDR1 MNHNY and CDR2 SVGAGI (reference sequence). DNA for the CDR3: TGTGCCAGCAGCCCCCGGGGTGGGGACAGCACCTACGAGCAGTACTTC. As protein: CASSPRGGDSTYEQYF.

J is TRBJ1-4 and V is TRBV6-1; 9 bases are shared with TRBD1. The CDR3 loop spans 16 amino acids. Trimming removed 4 bases from V and 8 bases from J; junction bases left unmatched: 11. CDR1 MNHNS and CDR2 SASEGT come from the germline V gene. The CDR3 sequence: CASSADRDRVREKLFF. The CDR3 DNA is TGTGCCAGCAGTGCTGACCGGGACAGGGTGAGGGAAAAACTGTTTTTT.

V gene TRBV19 combines with J gene TRBJ2-2; a weak D match, TRBD1 (6 bases). Trimming left V 3 bases short and J 9 bases short, with 11 bases between. Germline assignment: CDR1 LNHDA and CDR2 SQIVND (reference sequence). The CDR3 covers 13 residues. CDR3 bases: TGTGCCAGTAGTATTCTGGGGGCCAGGGAGCTGTTTTTT. This encodes CASSILGARELFF.

V and J are TRBV5-1 and TRBJ1-3; 7 bases are shared with TRBD1. CDR3 length equals 12 residues. CDR1 and CDR2 from the germline V gene are SGHRS and YFSETQ. Trimming cost V 6 bases and J 8 bases; bases outside gene matches: 5. The CDR3 sequence: CASKGAEDTIYF. The CDR3 coding sequence is TGCGCCAGCAAGGGGGCCGAAGACACCATATATTTT.

The chain has TRBV5-1 and TRBJ2-3; 7 bases fit TRBD2. The CDR3 loop spans 13 amino acids. Germline loops: CDR1 SGHRS, CDR2 YFSETQ. Trimming took 6 bases from V and 4 from J; bases not matched to a gene: 5. The CDR3 spells CASKRAGSDTQYF. The CDR3 DNA reads as TGCGCCAGCAAGCGAGCGGGATCAGATACGCAGTATTTT.

CDR3 region: CASSPSGSTTGELFF. The CDR3 DNA is TGCGCCAGCAGCCCCTCGGGCAGTACGACCGGGGAGCTGTTTTTT. This chain uses TRBV5-1 with TRBJ2-2; D is unresolved. This CDR3 contains 15 residues. With 4 bases removed from V and 5 bases from J, the gap between germline ends came to 15 bases. CDR1 is SGHRS, CDR2 YFSETQ, per germline.

The V call is TRBV25-1, the J call TRBJ2-1, with a weak D call TRBD2 (5 bases). The CDR3 has 14 residues. Deletions cut 4 bases from V and 3 bases from J, with 10 bases between. Per the germline V gene, CDR1 is MGHDK and CDR2 is SYGVNS. The CDR3 coding sequence is TGTGCCAGCAGTGGGACGGGGTTCTACAATGAGCAGTTCTTC. This encodes CASSGTGFYNEQFF.

This chain links TRBV20-1 with TRBJ2-1; possibly TRBD2 for D (5 bases). V lost 3 bases to trimming and J lost 10 bases, with 7 bases between them. The CDR3 spans 10 residues. The germline gives CDR1 DFQATT, CDR2 SNEGSKA (reference sequence). Here the CDR3 DNA reads TGCAGTGCTAGCGGGGAGGAGCAGTTCTTC. It yields the protein CSASGEEQFF.

The chain joins TRBV19 to TRBJ1-3; tentatively, D is TRBD1 (5 bases). The germline CDR1 and CDR2 sequences are LNHDA and SQIVND (reference sequence). Trimming removed 7 bases at V and 9 bases at J, with 16 bases between. The CDR3 extends over 13 amino acids. CDR3 sequence (DNA): TGTGCCAGTATATCACGAATCGGGACCACCATATATTTT. It yields the protein CASISRIGTTIYF. The complete variable domain, with remaining parts taken from reference TRBV19 and TRBJ1-3, reads DGGITQSPKYLFRKEGQNVTLSCEQNLNHDAMYWYRQDPGQGLRLIYYSQIVNDFQKGDIAEGYSVSREKKESFPLTVTSAQKNPTAFYLCASISRIGTTIYFGEGSWLTVV.